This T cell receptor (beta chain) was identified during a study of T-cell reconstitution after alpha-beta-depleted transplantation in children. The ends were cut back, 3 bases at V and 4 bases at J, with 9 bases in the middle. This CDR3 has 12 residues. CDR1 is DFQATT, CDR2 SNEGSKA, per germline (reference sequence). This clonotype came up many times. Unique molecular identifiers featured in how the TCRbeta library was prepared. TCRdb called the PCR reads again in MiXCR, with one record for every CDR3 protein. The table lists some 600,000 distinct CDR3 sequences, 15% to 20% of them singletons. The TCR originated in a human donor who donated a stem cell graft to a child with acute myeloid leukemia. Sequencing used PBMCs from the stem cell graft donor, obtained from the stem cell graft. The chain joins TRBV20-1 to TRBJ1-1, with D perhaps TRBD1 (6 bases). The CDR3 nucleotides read TGCAGTGCTAGGGAGGGGGGCACTGAAGCTTTCTTT. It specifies CSAREGGTEAFF.